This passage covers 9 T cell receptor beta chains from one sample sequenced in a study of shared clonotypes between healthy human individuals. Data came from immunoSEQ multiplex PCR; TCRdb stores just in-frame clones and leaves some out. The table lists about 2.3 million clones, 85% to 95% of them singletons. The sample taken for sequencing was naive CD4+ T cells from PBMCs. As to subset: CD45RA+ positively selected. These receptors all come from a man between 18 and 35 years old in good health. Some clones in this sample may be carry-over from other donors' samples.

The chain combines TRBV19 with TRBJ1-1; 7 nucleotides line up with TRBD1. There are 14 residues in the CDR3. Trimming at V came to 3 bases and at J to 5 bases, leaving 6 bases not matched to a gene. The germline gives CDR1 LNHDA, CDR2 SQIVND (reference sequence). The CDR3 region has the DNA TGTGCCAGTAGTATTCGACAGGGCTATACTGAAGCTTTCTTT. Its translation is CASSIRQGYTEAFF.

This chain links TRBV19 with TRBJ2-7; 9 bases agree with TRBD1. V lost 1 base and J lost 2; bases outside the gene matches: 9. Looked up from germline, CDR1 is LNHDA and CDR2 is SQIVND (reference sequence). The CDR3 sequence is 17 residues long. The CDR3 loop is CASSIGAPGTGPYEQYF. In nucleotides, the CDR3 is TGTGCCAGTAGTATAGGGGCGCCCGGGACAGGGCCCTACGAGCAGTACTTC.

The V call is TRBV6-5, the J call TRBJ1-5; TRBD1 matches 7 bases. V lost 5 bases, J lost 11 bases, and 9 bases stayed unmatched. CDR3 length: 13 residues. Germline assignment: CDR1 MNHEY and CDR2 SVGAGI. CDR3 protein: CASSRTGEWAQHF. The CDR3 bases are TGTGCCAGCAGTCGTACAGGGGAGTGGGCCCAGCATTTT.

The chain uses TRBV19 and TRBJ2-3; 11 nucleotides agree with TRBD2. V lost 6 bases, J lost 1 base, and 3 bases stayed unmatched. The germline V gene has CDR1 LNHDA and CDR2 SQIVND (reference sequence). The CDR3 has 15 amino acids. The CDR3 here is CASRLAGGGTDTQYF. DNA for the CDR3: TGTGCCAGTAGGCTAGCGGGAGGAGGCACAGATACGCAGTATTTT.

The CDR3 loop is CASRYGQGGVRTEAFF. The DNA for the CDR3 is TGTGCCAGTAGGTACGGACAGGGTGGGGTCCGCACTGAAGCTTTCTTT. The gene calls are TRBV19 and TRBJ1-1; 8 bases map to TRBD1. The CDR3 has 16 residues. Germline V lookup: CDR1 LNHDA, CDR2 SQIVND (reference sequence). The V and J ends lost 6 bases and 4 bases, in that order; junction bases with no gene match: 13.

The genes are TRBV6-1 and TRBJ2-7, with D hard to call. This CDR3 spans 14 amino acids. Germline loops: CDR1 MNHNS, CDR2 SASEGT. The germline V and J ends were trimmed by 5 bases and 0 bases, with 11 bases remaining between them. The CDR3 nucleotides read TGTGCCAGCAGTACCGGACGGAACTCCTACGAGCAGTACTTC. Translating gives CASSTGRNSYEQYF.

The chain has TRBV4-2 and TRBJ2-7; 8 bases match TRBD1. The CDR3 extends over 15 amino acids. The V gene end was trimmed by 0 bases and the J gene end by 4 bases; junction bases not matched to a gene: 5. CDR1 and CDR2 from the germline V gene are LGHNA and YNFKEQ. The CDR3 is CASSQEIDRGYEQYF. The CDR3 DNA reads TGTGCCAGCAGCCAAGAAATCGACAGGGGATACGAGCAGTACTTC.

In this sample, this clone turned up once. The CDR3 DNA reads as TGTGCCAGCAGCTTTAGCGGCTACTCCTACAATGAGCAGTTCTTC. This sequence encodes CASSFSGYSYNEQFF. The rearrangement uses TRBV7-6 and TRBJ2-1, with D possibly being TRBD2 (6 bases). Germline loops: CDR1 SGHVS, CDR2 FNYEAQ. V lost 3 bases and J 0 bases, leaving 9 bases between the germline ends. CDR3 length equals 15 residues.

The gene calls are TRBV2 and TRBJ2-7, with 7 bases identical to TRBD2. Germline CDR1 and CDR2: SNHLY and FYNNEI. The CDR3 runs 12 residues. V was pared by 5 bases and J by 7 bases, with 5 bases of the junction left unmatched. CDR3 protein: CASSTGLEEQYF. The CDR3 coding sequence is TGTGCCAGCAGTACCGGACTAGAAGAGCAGTACTTC.